This TCR beta chain was retrieved from a study of T-cell memory formation after mild COVID-19. TCRdb re-analysed the 5' RACE reads in MiXCR, keeping a single row per CDR3 protein. The sample consists of roughly 320,000 distinct CDR3 sequences, over 25% of them appearing once. This clonotype was counted between two and nine times. The source is an adult woman who had mild COVID-19 (a few samples of this study predate the infection). Cell type and time point are not known. Sequencing used PBMCs or a T cell subset sorted from them (not recorded which).

DNA for the CDR3: TGTGCCAGCAGCACACCTAGCGGGAGCTCCAGCGAGCAGTACTTC. Translated, it gives CASSTPSGSSSEQYF. V gene TRBV11-2 combines with J gene TRBJ2-7; 10 positions match TRBD2. V trimming: 5 bases; J trimming: 6 bases; junction bases outside the gene matches: 10. The germline V gene has CDR1 SGHAT and CDR2 FQNNGV. The CDR3 has 15 residues.